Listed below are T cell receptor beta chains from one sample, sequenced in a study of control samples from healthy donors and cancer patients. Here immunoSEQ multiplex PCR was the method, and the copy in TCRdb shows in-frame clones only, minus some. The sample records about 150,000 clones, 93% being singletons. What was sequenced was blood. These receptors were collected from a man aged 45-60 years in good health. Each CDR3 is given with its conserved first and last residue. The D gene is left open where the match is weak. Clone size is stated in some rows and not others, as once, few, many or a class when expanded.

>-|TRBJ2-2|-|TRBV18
CASSLGRYTGELFF
TGTGCCAGCTCACTGGGGCGATACACCGGGGAGCTGTTTTTT
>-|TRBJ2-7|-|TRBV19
CASSIGLGEQYF
TGTGCCAGTAGTATTGGACTTGGCGAGCAGTACTTC
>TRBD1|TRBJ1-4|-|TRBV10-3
CAISPRQGGEKLFF
TGTGCCATCAGCCCTAGACAGGGGGGTGAAAAACTGTTTTTT
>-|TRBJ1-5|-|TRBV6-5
CASSWGGGNQPQHF
TGTGCCAGCAGTTGGGGTGGGGGCAATCAGCCCCAGCATTTT
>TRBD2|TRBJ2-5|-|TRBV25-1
CASSDVEPGREFGGTQYF
TGTGCCAGCAGTGACGTAGAACCGGGGCGGGAGTTCGGAGGGACCCAGTACTTC
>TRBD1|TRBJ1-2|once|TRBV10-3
CAITSGQGLYGYTF
TGTGCCATCACCTCCGGACAGGGACTCTATGGCTACACCTTC
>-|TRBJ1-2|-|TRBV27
CASSLEGRVNYGYTF
TGTGCCAGCAGTTTGGAGGGCAGGGTGAACTATGGCTACACCTTC
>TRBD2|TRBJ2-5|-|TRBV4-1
CASSQQRGDLQETQYF
TGCGCCAGCAGCCAACAGCGGGGGGACCTCCAAGAGACCCAGTACTTC
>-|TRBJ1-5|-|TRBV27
CASSTPTVHSNQPQHF
TGTGCCAGCAGTACCCCGACAGTCCATAGCAATCAGCCCCAGCATTTT
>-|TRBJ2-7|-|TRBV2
CASSEAATGTVGAVYF
TGTGCCAGCAGTGAAGCCGCGACCGGGACGGTGGGGGCGGTGTACTTC
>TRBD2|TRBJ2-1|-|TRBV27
CASSPGPRLAQIF
TGTGCCAGCAGTCCGGGGCCGCGACTAGCGCAAATCTTC